This T cell receptor (beta chain) was sequenced for a study of blood T cell repertoires in COVID-19. In the study overall: Samples taken during acute and convalescent COVID-19 were collected in the United States, Italy and Spain. The analysed material was cDNA or gDNA that came from T cells, B-cell-depleted T cells, or PBMCs.

In the authors' methods: Amplification of reference gene primers provided the estimated nucleated cell counts. The method was immunoSEQ multiplex PCR; TCRdb's version includes in-frame clones alone and lacks a portion of them. V, J and clone size are taken as reported in that table, and D and trimming were inferred from the DNA itself. The sample lists 130,000 or so clones; 70% to 85% were seen once. The CDR3 length is 16 residues. CDR1 and CDR2 (germline): SGHVT, SQSDAQ. The trim removed 1 base at V and 0 bases at J, leaving 5 bases unmatched. Material: peripheral blood. This clonotype originated in a woman of 80 years or more with acute or convalescent COVID-19. The chain is built from TRBV7-4 and TRBJ2-7; 8 bases align to TRBD2. CDR3 DNA: TGTGCCAGCAGCTTAGACGGGGGGGCACGCTCCTACGAGCAGTACTTC. Amino acid sequence: CASSLDGGARSYEQYF.